The 23 T cell receptor beta chains in this list originate from one sample, sequenced in a study of blood T cell repertoires in COVID-19. The repertoire was sequenced with immunoSEQ multiplex PCR; TCRdb's copy has only in-frame clones and lacks some. The table includes a few hundred thousand clones, approximately 92% detected once. Input material: peripheral blood. The receptors were gathered from a person under 35 with COVID-19, enrolled during active disease.

The J gene is TRBJ2-3, the V gene TRBV9; D is perhaps TRBD2 (5 bases). V was shortened by 0 bases and J by 9 bases, with 11 bases between the two germline ends. The CDR3 extends over 13 amino acids. Germline lookup yields CDR1 SGDLS and CDR2 YYNGEE. This CDR3 is CASSVVEGATQYF. In DNA form, the CDR3 reads TGTGCCAGCAGCGTAGTCGAGGGAGCCACGCAGTATTTT.

This sequence joins TRBV9 and TRBJ2-2; tentative D call: TRBD1 (6 bases). The germline V and J ends were trimmed by 6 bases and 6 bases, with 12 bases remaining between them. The CDR3 length is 13 residues. Germline-derived CDR1 and CDR2 are SGDLS and YYNGEE. CDR3 sequence reads: CASNQWGPGELFF. As DNA, the CDR3 is TGTGCCAGCAACCAGTGGGGGCCCGGGGAGCTGTTTTTT. The whole variable domain, remainder taken from reference TRBV9 and TRBJ2-2, is DSGVTQTPKHLITATGQRVTLRCSPRSGDLSVYWYQQSLDQGLQFLIQYYNGEERAKGNILERFSAQQFPDLHSELNLSSLELGDSALYFCASNQWGPGELFFGEGSRLTVL.

This sequence joins TRBV3-1 (or the pseudogene TRBV3-2) and TRBJ2-2; 14 positions match TRBD2. V gave up 0 bases and J gave up 0 bases; unmatched junction bases: 9. From germline, CDR1 is LGHDT and CDR2 YNNKEL (reference sequence). The CDR3 extends over 21 amino acids. For the CDR3, the DNA is TGTGCCAGCAGCCAAGATAACCTACCGGGACTAGCGGGAGCGAACACCGGGGAGCTGTTTTTT. As protein: CASSQDNLPGLAGANTGELFF.

This clone has only a few counts. This sequence joins TRBV2 and TRBJ2-2; 9 bases are a match to TRBD1. Germline V gives CDR1 SNHLY, CDR2 FYNNEI. CDR3 size: 14 residues. Unmatched junction bases numbered 7, after V lost 7 bases and J lost 7 bases. The DNA for the CDR3 is TGTGCCAGCACTTGGACAGGGGTGGGCGGGGAGCTGTTTTTT. This codes for CASTWTGVGGELFF.

The rearrangement uses TRBV29-1 and TRBJ1-4; D ambiguous. The germline V gene encodes CDR1 SQVTM and CDR2 ANQGSEA. The CDR3 consists of 15 residues. V gave up 0 bases and J gave up 0 bases, with 8 bases separating them. The CDR3 spells CSVEELSATNEKLFF. The CDR3, as DNA: TGCAGCGTTGAAGAGCTTTCAGCAACTAATGAAAAACTGTTTTTT.

This chain uses TRBV2 with TRBJ2-7; TRBD1 aligns across 7 bases. Looked up from germline, CDR1 is SNHLY and CDR2 is FYNNEI. CDR3 length: 12 amino acids. The CDR3 DNA sequence: TGTGTTGTGGGGGACAGCTCCTACGAGCAGTACTTC. Protein: CVVGDSSYEQYF.

This clone showed up just once. The CDR3 DNA reads TGTGCCAGCAGACGACAGGGAAACAATCAGCCCCAGCATTTT. As protein: CASRRQGNNQPQHF. V gene TRBV6-5 combines with J gene TRBJ1-5, with 7 bases lining up with TRBD1. CDR3 length equals 14 residues. Germline-derived CDR1 and CDR2 are MNHEY and SVGAGI. The ends lost 6 bases at V and 3 bases at J; junction bases unmatched: 5.

In this sample, this clone turned up once. The V and J genes are TRBV19 and TRBJ2-2; a weak D match, TRBD1 (6 bases). Trimming took off 0 bases at V and 6 bases at J, with 11 bases between the two ends. This CDR3 is 15 amino acids long. The germline V gene encodes CDR1 LNHDA and CDR2 SQIVND (reference sequence). CDR3 in amino acids: CASSIEDRSAGELFF. CDR3 sequence (DNA): TGTGCCAGTAGTATAGAAGACAGGTCGGCCGGGGAGCTGTTTTTT.

The chain's CDR3 is CASSSRDTPYEQYF. CDR3 DNA sequence: TGTGCCAGTAGTTCACGGGACACCCCCTACGAGCAGTACTTC. This chain joins TRBV19 and TRBJ2-7; weak D call: TRBD1 (6 bases). The CDR3 is made up of 14 amino acids. Germline V gene data show CDR1 as LNHDA and CDR2 as SQIVND (reference sequence). Deletions cut 5 bases from V and 2 bases from J, with 13 bases between.

The chain links TRBV5-5 to TRBJ1-2; TRBD1 aligns across 7 bases. From germline, CDR1 is SGHKS and CDR2 YYEKEE (reference sequence). The CDR3 sequence is 14 residues long. V trimming: 1 base; J trimming: 4 bases; junction bases outside the gene matches: 4. The CDR3 DNA sequence: TGTGCCAGCAGCTTGACAGGGGACTCCTATGGCTACACCTTC. Translated: CASSLTGDSYGYTF.

The V and J genes are TRBV4-2 and TRBJ2-7; TRBD2 matches 9 bases. The CDR3 extends over 15 amino acids. Trimming cost V 0 bases and J 4 bases; bases outside gene matches: 4. The germline V gene encodes CDR1 LGHNA and CDR2 YNFKEQ. CDR3 loop: CASSQDVAGAYEQYF. The CDR3 DNA follows: TGTGCCAGCAGCCAAGATGTAGCGGGAGCTTACGAGCAGTACTTC.

The rearrangement links TRBV6-5 to TRBJ2-7, with D possibly TRBD2 on 6 matching bases. Trimming removed 5 bases from V and 0 bases from J, with 11 bases in between. The CDR3 loop spans 14 amino acids. Germline V gene sequence: CDR1 MNHEY, CDR2 SVGAGI. CDR3 DNA: TGTGCCAGCAGTATCGGGAGAAGCTCCTACGAGCAGTACTTC. Amino acid sequence: CASSIGRSSYEQYF.

V and J are TRBV4-1 and TRBJ1-6, with D perhaps TRBD1 (6 bases). Germline assignment: CDR1 MGHRA and CDR2 YSYEKL. The CDR3 has 15 amino acids. V was cut by 2 bases and J by 10 bases, with 15 bases left in between. CDR3 in DNA: TGCGCCAGCAGCCAATACCTCCAGGGACAATCACCCCTCCACTTT. This sequence encodes CASSQYLQGQSPLHF.

This clone was counted once. Other DNA sequences in the same sample also yield this CDR3. The chain links TRBV5-4 to TRBJ1-2, with 7 positions matching TRBD1. Germline trimming cut 4 bases from V and 4 bases from J; bases unmatched to any gene: 7. CDR3 length: 14 residues. Germline CDR1 SGHNT, CDR2 YYREEE (reference sequence). The CDR3 is CASSVDRAGYGYTF. In DNA, the CDR3 is TGTGCCAGCAGCGTTGACAGGGCGGGCTATGGCTACACCTTC.

Details on this clone: The sample carries other DNA sequences with the same CDR3. The genes are TRBV2 and TRBJ2-3; TRBD2 aligns across 15 bases. With V trimmed by 6 bases and J by 3 bases, 7 bases remained unmatched. This CDR3 contains 17 residues. Germline V gene sequence: CDR1 SNHLY, CDR2 FYNNEI. In nucleotides, the CDR3 is TGTGCCAGCAGACGATGGACTAGCGGGAGGGGGACAGATACGCAGTATTTT. Amino acid sequence: CASRRWTSGRGTDTQYF.

This clone was counted a single time. The J gene is TRBJ1-2, the V gene TRBV21-1; the D call in the table, TRBD1, was not verified against the DNA. TRBV21-1 is a known pseudogene. This CDR3 spans 20 amino acids. CDR3 bases: TGTGCCAGCAGCAACTATGATTCCGGGACAGGGAAATCGTCGGGACCCGGCTACACCTTC. Its translation is CASSNYDSGTGKSSGPGYTF.

The chain links TRBV19 to TRBJ1-5; no definite D call. Germline V lookup: CDR1 LNHDA, CDR2 SQIVND (reference sequence). This CDR3 has 13 residues. Trimming shortened V by 7 bases and J by 0 bases, and 7 bases separated the two germline ends. CDR3 region: CASKEDSNQPQHF. DNA of the CDR3: TGTGCCAGTAAAGAGGATAGCAATCAGCCCCAGCATTTT. Full variable domain (rest looked up from reference TRBV19 and TRBJ1-5): DGGITQSPKYLFRKEGQNVTLSCEQNLNHDAMYWYRQDPGQGLRLIYYSQIVNDFQKGDIAEGYSVSREKKESFPLTVTSAQKNPTAFYLCASKEDSNQPQHFGDGTRLSIL.

This chain connects TRBV5-8 to TRBJ2-1, with 9 bases fitting TRBD2. CDR1 is SGHTS, CDR2 YDEGEE, per germline. V shed 4 bases and J 7 bases; nucleotides not matched to a gene: 12. The CDR3 totals 16 residues. CDR3: CASSPIAGESRNEQFF. The CDR3 nucleotides are TGTGCCAGCAGCCCAATAGCGGGAGAGAGTAGGAATGAGCAGTTCTTC.

The chain employs TRBV28 and TRBJ1-1; no firm D call. The ends were cut back, 3 bases at V and 0 bases at J, with 8 bases in the middle. Germline V gene lookup returns CDR1 MDHEN and CDR2 SYDVKM. The CDR3 totals 14 residues. The CDR3 coding sequence is TGTGCCAGCAGTTTGACACAAATGAACACTGAAGCTTTCTTT. It is translated as CASSLTQMNTEAFF.

The chain employs TRBV19 and TRBJ2-3; TRBD1 matches at 9 bases. V was pared by 7 bases and J by 3 bases, with 11 bases of the junction left unmatched. CDR3 size: 16 residues. Per germline, CDR1 LNHDA and CDR2 SQIVND (reference sequence). In nucleotides, the CDR3 is TGTGCCAGTACCTGGTCCGGGACAGGGTGGACAGATACGCAGTATTTT. Translating gives CASTWSGTGWTDTQYF.

This chain links TRBV2 with TRBJ2-5, with D perhaps TRBD1 (5 bases). Trimming removed 7 bases at V and 5 bases at J, with 14 bases between. The CDR3 sequence is 13 residues long. CDR1 SNHLY and CDR2 FYNNEI come from the germline V gene. The CDR3 here is CASKRGAMETQYF. Written as DNA, the CDR3 is TGTGCCAGCAAAAGGGGCGCAATGGAGACCCAGTACTTC.

V usage is TRBV6-2 or TRBV6-3 and J usage is TRBJ1-2; weak D call: TRBD1 (5 bases). CDR3 length: 13 amino acids. V dropped 4 bases and J dropped 4 bases, with 10 bases sitting between them. Germline lookup yields CDR1 MNHEY and CDR2 SVGEGT. The CDR3 loop reads CASSSLDSYGYTF. The CDR3, as DNA: TGTGCCAGCAGTTCCCTTGACAGCTATGGCTACACCTTC.

V usage is TRBV7-6 and J usage is TRBJ2-2; 13 bases align to TRBD2. V was pared by 6 bases and J by 7 bases, with 5 bases of the junction left unmatched. This CDR3 region has 15 residues. Germline V gene lookup returns CDR1 SGHVS and CDR2 FNYEAQ. The CDR3 loop reads CASRRLAGGDGELFF. The CDR3 DNA reads as TGTGCCAGCAGGCGACTAGCGGGAGGAGACGGGGAGCTGTTTTTT.